The following is a TCR beta chain sequence with its context. CDR1 is SGHRS, CDR2 YFSETQ, per germline. With 0 bases clipped from V and 4 bases from J, the junction kept 3 bases outside the gene matches. The CDR3 has 14 residues. Sequencing used immunoSEQ multiplex PCR; TCRdb keeps in-frame clones, though not all of them. The table lists 100,000 to 150,000 clones, approximately 90% of them singletons. This specimen comes from a study of blood T cell repertoires in COVID-19. Study details: PBMCs, B-cell-depleted T cells, or T cells provided the cDNA or gDNA that made up the material.

The sample comprised peripheral blood. The receptor's source is a human donor in a cohort sampled during active COVID-19. This chain links TRBV5-1 with TRBJ2-5, with 7 nucleotides matching TRBD2. CDR3: CASSLGPGGETQYF. CDR3 nucleotides: TGCGCCAGCAGCTTGGGACCGGGGGGAGAGACCCAGTACTTC.